This T cell receptor (beta chain) came from a study of cytomegalovirus exposure and HLA in healthy donors. Turning to the study itself: Earlier, 150 million to 200 million T cells were analyzed, and 117 million unique TCR beta sequences were found among them.

The germline gives CDR1 SGHVS, CDR2 FQNEAQ. Trimming removed 3 bases at V and 3 bases at J, with 12 bases between. The CDR3 is 15 amino acids. Researchers ran the PCR with 60 Vbeta and 13 Jbeta primers. Here immunoSEQ multiplex PCR was the method, and the copy in TCRdb shows in-frame clones only, minus some. Seen here are 100,000 to 150,000 clones, around 76% observed once, and the top ten hold less than 2%. This receptor was obtained from a woman in her 50s in good health and CMV-seronegative. The specimen sequenced was PBMCs. The rearrangement joins TRBV7-8 to TRBJ1-5, with D maybe TRBD1 (6 bases). CDR3 protein: CASSLGSGVNQPQHF. DNA of the CDR3: TGTGCCAGCAGCTTGGGGTCAGGGGTCAATCAGCCCCAGCATTTT.